The source of this T cell receptor beta chain is a study of control samples from healthy donors and cancer patients. Assay: immunoSEQ multiplex PCR; the TCRdb copy retains only in-frame clones and omits some. In total, the table holds approximately 190,000 clones. The germline V and J ends were trimmed by 3 bases and 6 bases, with 16 bases remaining between them. Looked up from germline, CDR1 is WNHNN and CDR2 is SYGVQD (reference sequence). The CDR3 extends over 15 amino acids. The source material was blood. This rearrangement joins TRBV10-1 to TRBJ2-3; D is undetermined. The TCR originated in a woman aged 30 to 39 in good health. CDR3 amino acids: CASSDRPRRSDTQYF. In DNA, the CDR3 is TGCGCCAGCAGTGATCGGCCCAGACGGTCGGATACGCAGTATTTT.